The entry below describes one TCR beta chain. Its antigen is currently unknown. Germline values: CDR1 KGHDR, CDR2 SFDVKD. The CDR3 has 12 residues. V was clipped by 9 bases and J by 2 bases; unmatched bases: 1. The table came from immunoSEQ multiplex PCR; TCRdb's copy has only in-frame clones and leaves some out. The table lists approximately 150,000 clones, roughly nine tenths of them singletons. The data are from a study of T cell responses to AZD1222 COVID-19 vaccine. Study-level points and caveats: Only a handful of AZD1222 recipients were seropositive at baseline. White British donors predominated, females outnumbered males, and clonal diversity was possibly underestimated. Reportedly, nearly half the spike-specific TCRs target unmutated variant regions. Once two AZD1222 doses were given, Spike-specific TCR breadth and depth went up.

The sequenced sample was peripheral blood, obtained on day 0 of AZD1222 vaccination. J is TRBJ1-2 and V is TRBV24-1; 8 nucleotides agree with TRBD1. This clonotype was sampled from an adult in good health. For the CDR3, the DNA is TGTGCCACCTGGGACAGGAACTATGGCTACACCTTC. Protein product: CATWDRNYGYTF.